Reported below is one T cell receptor beta chain. Its specificity is unknown. The CDR3 is made up of 15 amino acids. The V gene's germline CDR1 is MNHNY and CDR2 SVGAGI (reference sequence). Trimming cost V 5 bases and J 1 base; bases outside gene matches: 2. From the 5' RACE reads, TCRdb called clonotypes with MiXCR, one entry per CDR3 protein. The table has about 440,000 distinct CDR3 sequences, around 20% seen once. This specimen belongs to a study of T-cell memory formation after mild COVID-19. General study results and limits: Memory cells collected pre-infection included some clones that later responded, suggesting cross-reactive memory joined.

The receptor was isolated from an adult woman who had mild COVID-19 (a few samples of this study predate the infection). Cell type and time point are not known. Sequencing was performed on PBMCs or a T cell subset sorted from them (not recorded which). V and J are TRBV6-6 and TRBJ2-5, with TRBD2 matching over 12 bases. CDR3 in amino acids: CASSRTSGTQETQYF. The CDR3, as DNA: TGTGCCAGCAGTAGGACTAGCGGGACCCAAGAGACCCAGTACTTC.